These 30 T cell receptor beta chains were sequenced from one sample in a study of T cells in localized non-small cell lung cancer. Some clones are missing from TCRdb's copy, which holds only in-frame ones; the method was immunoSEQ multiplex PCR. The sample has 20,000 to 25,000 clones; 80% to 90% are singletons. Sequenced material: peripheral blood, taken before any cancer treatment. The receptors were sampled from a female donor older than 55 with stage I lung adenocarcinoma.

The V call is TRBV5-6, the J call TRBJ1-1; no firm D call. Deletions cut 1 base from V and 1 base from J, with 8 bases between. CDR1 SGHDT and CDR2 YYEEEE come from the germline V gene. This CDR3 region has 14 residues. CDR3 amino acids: CASSLRQPNTEAFF. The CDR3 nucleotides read TGTGCCAGCAGCTTGAGGCAGCCGAACACTGAAGCTTTCTTT.

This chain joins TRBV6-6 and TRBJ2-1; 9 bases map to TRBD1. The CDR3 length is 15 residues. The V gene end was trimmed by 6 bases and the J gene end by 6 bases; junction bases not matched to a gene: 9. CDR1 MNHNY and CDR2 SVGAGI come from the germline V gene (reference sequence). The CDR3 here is CASSRPGTGSNEQFF. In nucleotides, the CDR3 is TGTGCCAGCAGCCGTCCCGGGACAGGGAGCAATGAGCAGTTCTTC.

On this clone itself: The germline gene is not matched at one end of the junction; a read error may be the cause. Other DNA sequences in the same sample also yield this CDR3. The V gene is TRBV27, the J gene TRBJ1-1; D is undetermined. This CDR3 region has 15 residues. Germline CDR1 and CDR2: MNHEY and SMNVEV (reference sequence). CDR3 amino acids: CASRSSGSMNTEAFF. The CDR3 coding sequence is TGTGCCAGCCGTTCCTCGGGCAGCATGAACACTGAGGCTTTCTTT.

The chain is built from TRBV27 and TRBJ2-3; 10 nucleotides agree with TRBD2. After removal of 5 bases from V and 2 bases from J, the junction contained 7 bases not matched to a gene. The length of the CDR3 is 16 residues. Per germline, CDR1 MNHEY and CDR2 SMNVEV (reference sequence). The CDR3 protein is CASSILSGGNTDTQYF. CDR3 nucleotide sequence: TGTGCCAGCAGTATCCTTAGCGGGGGGAACACAGATACGCAGTATTTT.

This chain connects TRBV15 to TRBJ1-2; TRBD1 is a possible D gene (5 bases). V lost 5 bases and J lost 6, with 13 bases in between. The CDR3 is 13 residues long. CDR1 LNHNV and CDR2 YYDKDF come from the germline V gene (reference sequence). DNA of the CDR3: TGTGCCACCAGCGGGGCTCGCGGGGATGGCTACACCTTC. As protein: CATSGARGDGYTF.

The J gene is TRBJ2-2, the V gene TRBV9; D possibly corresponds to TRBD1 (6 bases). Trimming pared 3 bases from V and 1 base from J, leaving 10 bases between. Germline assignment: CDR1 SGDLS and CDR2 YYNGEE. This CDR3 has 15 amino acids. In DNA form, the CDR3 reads TGTGCCAGCAGCGCGCTGGGACAGAACACCGGGGAGCTGTTTTTT. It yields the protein CASSALGQNTGELFF.

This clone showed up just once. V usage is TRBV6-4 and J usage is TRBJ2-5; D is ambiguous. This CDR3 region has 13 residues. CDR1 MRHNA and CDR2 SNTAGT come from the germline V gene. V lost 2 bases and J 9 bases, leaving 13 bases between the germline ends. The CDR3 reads CASSDTLRRAQYF. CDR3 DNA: TGTGCCAGCAGTGACACCCTACGAAGGGCCCAGTACTTC.

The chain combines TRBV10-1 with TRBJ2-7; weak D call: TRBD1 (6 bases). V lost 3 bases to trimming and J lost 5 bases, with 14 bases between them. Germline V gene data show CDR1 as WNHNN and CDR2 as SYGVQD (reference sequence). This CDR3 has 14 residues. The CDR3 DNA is TGCGCCAGCAGTGACGGTACAGGGTCCCACGAGCAGTACTTC. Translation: CASSDGTGSHEQYF.

The CDR3 region is CASSSGKTYEQYF. CDR3 DNA: TGTGCCAGTAGTTCAGGGAAGACCTACGAGCAGTACTTC. V is TRBV19 and J is TRBJ2-7, with D possibly TRBD1 on 5 matching bases. V was clipped by 5 bases and J by 2 bases, with 10 bases between them. Looked up from germline, CDR1 is LNHDA and CDR2 is SQIVND (reference sequence). The CDR3 covers 13 residues.

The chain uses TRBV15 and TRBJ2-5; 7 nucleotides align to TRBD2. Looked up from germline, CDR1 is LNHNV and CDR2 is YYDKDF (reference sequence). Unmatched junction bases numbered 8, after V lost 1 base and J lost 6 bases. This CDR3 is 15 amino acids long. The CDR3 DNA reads TGTGCCACCAGCAGAGTAAAGGGACTAAAAAAGACCCAGTACTTC. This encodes CATSRVKGLKKTQYF.

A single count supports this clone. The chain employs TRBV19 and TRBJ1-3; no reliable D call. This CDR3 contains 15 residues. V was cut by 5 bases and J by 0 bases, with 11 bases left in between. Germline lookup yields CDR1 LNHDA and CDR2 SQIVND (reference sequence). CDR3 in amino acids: CASSGQASSGNTIYF. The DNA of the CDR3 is TGTGCCAGTAGTGGGCAGGCGAGCTCTGGAAACACCATATATTTT.

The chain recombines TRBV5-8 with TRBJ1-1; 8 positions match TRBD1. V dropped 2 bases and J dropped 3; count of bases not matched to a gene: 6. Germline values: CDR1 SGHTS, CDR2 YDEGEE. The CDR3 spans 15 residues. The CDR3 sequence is CASSFAGGADTEAFF. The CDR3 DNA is TGTGCCAGCAGCTTCGCAGGGGGCGCAGACACTGAAGCTTTCTTT.

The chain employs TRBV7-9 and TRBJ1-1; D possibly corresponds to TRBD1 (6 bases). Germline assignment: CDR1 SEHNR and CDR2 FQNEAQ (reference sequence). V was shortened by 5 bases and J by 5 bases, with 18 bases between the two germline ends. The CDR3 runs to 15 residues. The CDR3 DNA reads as TGTGCCAGCAGCCAAAGTTTGGGGGCTAGTACTGAAGCTTTCTTT. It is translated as CASSQSLGASTEAFF.

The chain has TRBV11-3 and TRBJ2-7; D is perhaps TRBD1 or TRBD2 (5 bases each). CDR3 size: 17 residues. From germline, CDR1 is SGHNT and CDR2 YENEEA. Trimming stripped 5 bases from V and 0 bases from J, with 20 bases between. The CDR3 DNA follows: TGTGCCAGCAGCCCCCCCGGCACCGGGGCAAGCTCCTACGAGCAGTACTTC. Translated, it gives CASSPPGTGASSYEQYF. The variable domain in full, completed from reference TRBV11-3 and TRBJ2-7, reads EAGVVQSPRYKIIEKKQPVAFWCNPISGHNTLYWYLQNLGQGPELLIRYENEEAVDDSQLPKDRFSAERLKGVDSTLKIQPAELGDSAVYLCASSPPGTGASSYEQYFGPGTRLTVT.

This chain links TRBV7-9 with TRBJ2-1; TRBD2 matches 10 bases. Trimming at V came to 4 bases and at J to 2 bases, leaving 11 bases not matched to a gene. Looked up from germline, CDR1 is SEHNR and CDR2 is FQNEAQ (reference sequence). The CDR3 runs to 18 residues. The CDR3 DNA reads TGTGCCAGCAGCTCCCTTTACATAGCGGGGGGTACCTACAATGAGCAGTTCTTC. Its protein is CASSSLYIAGGTYNEQFF.

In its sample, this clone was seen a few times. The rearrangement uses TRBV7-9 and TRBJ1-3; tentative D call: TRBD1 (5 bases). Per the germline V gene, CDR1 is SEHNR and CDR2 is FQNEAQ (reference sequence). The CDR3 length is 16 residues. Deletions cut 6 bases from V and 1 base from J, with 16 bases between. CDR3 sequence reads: CASRSLRGPSGNTIYF. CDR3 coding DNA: TGTGCCAGCAGATCGCTAAGGGGCCCTTCTGGAAACACCATATATTTT.

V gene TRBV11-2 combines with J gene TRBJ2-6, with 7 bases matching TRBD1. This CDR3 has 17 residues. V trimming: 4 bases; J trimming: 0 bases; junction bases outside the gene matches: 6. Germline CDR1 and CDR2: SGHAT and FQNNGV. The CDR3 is CASSSHRGNSGANVLTF. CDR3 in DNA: TGTGCCAGCAGCTCCCACAGGGGTAACTCTGGGGCCAACGTCCTGACTTTC.

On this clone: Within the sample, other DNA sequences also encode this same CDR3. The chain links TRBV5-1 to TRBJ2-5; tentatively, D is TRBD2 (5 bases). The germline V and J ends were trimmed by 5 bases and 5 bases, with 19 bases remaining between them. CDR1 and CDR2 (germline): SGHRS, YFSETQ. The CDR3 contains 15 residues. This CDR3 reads CASSSFGLLGETQYF. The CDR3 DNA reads TGCGCCAGCAGTTCTTTTGGACTTCTTGGGGAGACCCAGTACTTC.

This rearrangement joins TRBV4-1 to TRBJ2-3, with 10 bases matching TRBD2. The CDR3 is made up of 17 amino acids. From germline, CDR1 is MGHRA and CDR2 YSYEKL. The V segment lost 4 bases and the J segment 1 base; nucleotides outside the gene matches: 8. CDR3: CASSRKGTSGGTDTQYF. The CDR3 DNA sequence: TGCGCCAGCAGCCGCAAGGGCACTAGCGGGGGCACAGATACGCAGTATTTT.

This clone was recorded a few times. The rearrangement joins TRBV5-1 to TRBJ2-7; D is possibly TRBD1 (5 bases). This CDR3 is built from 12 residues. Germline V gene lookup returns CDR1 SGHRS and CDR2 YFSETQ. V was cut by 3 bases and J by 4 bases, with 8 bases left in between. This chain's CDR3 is CASSYDSYEQYF. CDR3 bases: TGCGCCAGCAGCTACGACAGTTACGAGCAGTACTTC.

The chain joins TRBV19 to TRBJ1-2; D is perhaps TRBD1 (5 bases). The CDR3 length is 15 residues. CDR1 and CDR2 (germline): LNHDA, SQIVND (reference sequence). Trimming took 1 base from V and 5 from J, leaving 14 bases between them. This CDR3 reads CASSIAPDRAYGYTF. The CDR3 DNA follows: TGTGCCAGTAGTATAGCACCTGACAGAGCTTATGGCTACACCTTC.

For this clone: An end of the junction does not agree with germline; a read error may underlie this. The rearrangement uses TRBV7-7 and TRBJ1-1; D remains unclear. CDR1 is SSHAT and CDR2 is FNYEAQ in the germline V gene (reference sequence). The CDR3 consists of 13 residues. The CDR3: CASSLWGGTEAFF. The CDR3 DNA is TGTGCTAGCAGCTTATGGGGAGGCACTGAAGCTTTCTTT.

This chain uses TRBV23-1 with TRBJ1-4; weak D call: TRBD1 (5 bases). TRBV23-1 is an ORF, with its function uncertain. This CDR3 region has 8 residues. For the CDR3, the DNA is TGCTCACGGGGGAAACTGTTTTTT. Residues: CSRGKLFF.

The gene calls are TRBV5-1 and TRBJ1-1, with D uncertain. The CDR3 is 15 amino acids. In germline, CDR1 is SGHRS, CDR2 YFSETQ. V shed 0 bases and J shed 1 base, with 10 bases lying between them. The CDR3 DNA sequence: TGCGCCAGCAGCTTGGGGGTTAACAGGAACACTGAAGCTTTCTTT. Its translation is CASSLGVNRNTEAFF.

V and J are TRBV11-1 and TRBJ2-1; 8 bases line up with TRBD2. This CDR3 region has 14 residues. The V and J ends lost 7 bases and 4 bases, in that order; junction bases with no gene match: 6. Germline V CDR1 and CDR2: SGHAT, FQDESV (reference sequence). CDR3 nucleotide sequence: TGTGCCAGCATCAGGGGACTAGGGTACAATGAGCAGTTCTTC. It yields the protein CASIRGLGYNEQFF.

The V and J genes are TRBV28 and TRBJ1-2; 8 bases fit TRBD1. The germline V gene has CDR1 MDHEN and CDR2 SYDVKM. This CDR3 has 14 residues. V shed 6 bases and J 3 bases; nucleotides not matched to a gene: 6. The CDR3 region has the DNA TGTGCCAGCAGCTCTCAGGGGGCGGACTATGGCTACACCTTC. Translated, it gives CASSSQGADYGYTF.

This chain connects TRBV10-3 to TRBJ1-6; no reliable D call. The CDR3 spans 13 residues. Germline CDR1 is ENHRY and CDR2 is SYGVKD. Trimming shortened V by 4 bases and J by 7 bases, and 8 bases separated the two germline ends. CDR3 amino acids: CAISVAGNSPLHF. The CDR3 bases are TGTGCCATCAGTGTAGCAGGAAATTCACCCCTCCACTTT.

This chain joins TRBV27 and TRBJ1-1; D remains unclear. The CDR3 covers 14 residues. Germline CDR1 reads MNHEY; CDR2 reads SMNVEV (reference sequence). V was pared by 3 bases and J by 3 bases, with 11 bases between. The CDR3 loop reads CASSFEASDTEAFF. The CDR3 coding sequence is TGTGCCAGCAGTTTTGAGGCTTCGGACACTGAAGCTTTCTTT.

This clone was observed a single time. The CDR3 spells CASSHEGREQFF. In DNA, the CDR3 is TGTGCCAGCAGCCACGAAGGACGGGAGCAGTTCTTC. This chain links TRBV6-1 with TRBJ2-1, with unresolved D. Germline V gene data show CDR1 as MNHNS and CDR2 as SASEGT. The CDR3 has 12 residues. The germline V and J ends were trimmed by 6 bases and 10 bases, with 13 bases remaining between them.

CDR3 sequence (DNA): TGTGCCAGCAGTTCACAGGGGGCGGACTATGGCTACACCTTC. Its protein is CASSSQGADYGYTF. This sequence joins TRBV2 and TRBJ1-2; 9 positions agree with TRBD1. From germline, CDR1 is SNHLY and CDR2 FYNNEI. This CDR3 is 14 amino acids long. V gave up 5 bases and J gave up 3 bases; unmatched junction bases: 4.